This T cell receptor (beta chain) comes out of a study of T cells in Graves' hyperthyroidism and ophthalmopathy. Clinical symptoms, serum thyroxine and TRAb, thyroid ultrasound and orbital computed tomography together formed the diagnostic basis. The source material, RNA transcripts, was used to amplify TCR beta CDR3 regions. The HTBI primer set served for first-round RT-PCR of the TCR CDR3. TCRdb called the multiplex PCR reads again in MiXCR, with one record for every CDR3 protein. This repertoire shows under 350,000 distinct CDR3 sequences, about 13% found once; its top ten account for approximately 35%. The V end was cut by 3 bases, the J end by 3 bases, with 5 bases between. Per germline, CDR1 MGHDK and CDR2 SYGVNS. CDR3 size: 12 residues.

This receptor was identified in a woman in her 40s with Graves' ophthalmopathy. Input material: blood. The chain is built from TRBV25-1 and TRBJ2-5; D is unresolved. The CDR3 loop is CASSDLKETQYF. The CDR3 DNA reads TGTGCCAGCAGTGATTTAAAAGAGACCCAGTACTTC. The full variable domain, with the rest looked up from reference TRBV25-1 and TRBJ2-5, is EADIYQTPRYLVIGTGKKITLECSQTMGHDKMYWYQQDPGMELHLIHYSYGVNSTEKGDLSSESTVSRIRTEHFPLTLESARPSHTSQYLCASSDLKETQYFGPGTRLLVL.